Listed below are T cell receptor beta chains from one sample, sequenced in a study of OX40 agonist ivuxolimab in advanced cancers. Sequencing used immunoSEQ multiplex PCR; TCRdb keeps in-frame clones, though not all of them. Among about 76,000 clones, over 75% were seen once, and the ten largest hold 2.5% to 3.5%. The input for sequencing was CD4+ or CD8+ T cells sorted from blood, taken in a trial of the OX40 agonist ivuxolimab. These receptors originate from an adult with an advanced solid tumor such as melanoma, head and neck, liver or kidney cancer. The CDR3 runs from the conserved cysteine through the conserved F or W. D genes are given only for firm matches. Expanded clones are given a class, and other clones once, few, many or no size at all.

>NA|TRBJ1-1|TRBV5-8|TRBD1
CASSLPATGLFRVNTEAFF
TGTGCCAGCAGCTTGCCCGCGACAGGGCTTTTCCGAGTGAACACTGAAGCTTTCTTT
>NA|TRBJ1-1|TRBV9|NA
CASSPQQGVHTEAFF
TGTGCCAGCAGCCCCCAACAGGGCGTACACACTGAAGCTTTCTTT
>NA|TRBJ1-3|TRBV6-5|NA
CASSPPRGKGNTIYF
TGTGCCAGCAGTCCACCCCGGGGAAAAGGAAACACCATATATTTT
>NA|TRBJ2-7|TRBV7-8|TRBD2
CASSSYLSGIGYEQYF
TGTGCCAGCAGCTCCTACTTGAGCGGGATTGGTTACGAGCAGTACTTC
>NA|TRBJ2-1|TRBV2|TRBD2
CASNEREMNEQFF
TGTGCCAGCAACGAGCGGGAGATGAATGAGCAGTTCTTC
>NA|TRBJ2-5|TRBV6-1|NA
CASTQRGSGLGTQYF
TGTGCCAGCACCCAACGGGGCAGTGGCTTGGGGACCCAGTACTTC
>NA|TRBJ1-1|TRBV27|NA
CASRALSSTEAFF
TGTGCCAGCAGGGCTCTAAGCAGCACTGAAGCTTTCTTT
>NA|TRBJ1-2|TRBV6-5|NA
CASSYSGAINYGYTF
TGTGCCAGCAGTTACTCGGGGGCCATAAACTATGGCTACACCTTC
>NA|TRBJ1-2|TRBV6-5|NA
CASSYSHNGYGYTF
TGTGCCAGCAGTTATTCCCACAACGGCTATGGCTACACCTTC
>NA|TRBJ2-7|TRBV19|NA
CASGYAYEQYF
TGTGCCAGTGGGTATGCCTACGAGCAGTACTTC
>NA|TRBJ2-5|TRBV27|NA
CASSLWASEETQYF
TGTGCCAGCAGTTTATGGGCTAGTGAAGAGACCCAGTACTTC
>NA|TRBJ1-5|TRBV19|NA
CASRKHSNQPQHF
TGTGCCAGTAGGAAACATAGCAATCAGCCCCAGCATTTT
>NA|TRBJ1-5|TRBV7-2|NA
CASANGGNQPQHF
TGTGCCAGCGCAAATGGGGGCAATCAGCCCCAGCATTTT
>NA|TRBJ2-1|TRBV2|TRBD2
CASSISGRGGNEQFF
TGTGCCAGCAGTATTAGCGGGAGAGGGGGTAATGAGCAGTTCTTC
>NA|TRBJ2-1|TRBV9|NA
CASSVVGGFYNEQFF
TGTGCCAGCAGCGTAGTAGGGGGATTCTACAATGAGCAGTTCTTC
>NA|TRBJ1-5|TRBV5-1|NA
CASSFDGFNQPQHF
TGCGCCAGCAGTTTCGACGGATTCAATCAGCCCCAGCATTTT
>NA|TRBJ2-5|TRBV19|NA
CASSTRGVGLETQYF
TGTGCCAGTAGTACGAGGGGGGTAGGATTGGAGACCCAGTACTTC
>NA|TRBJ1-1|TRBV10-3|TRBD1
CAISRTGLGTEAFF
TGTGCCATCAGCCGGACAGGGCTGGGTACTGAAGCTTTCTTT
>few|TRBJ1-3|TRBV28|TRBD1
CASSVGQISGNTIYF
TGTGCCAGCAGTGTGGGACAGATCTCTGGAAACACCATATATTTT
>NA|TRBJ2-3|TRBV5-1|NA
CASSLEGPGPDTQYF
TGCGCCAGCAGCCTCGAAGGGCCCGGGCCAGATACGCAGTATTTT
>NA|TRBJ2-1|TRBV29-1|NA
CSDGGGGNEQFF
TGCAGCGATGGTGGCGGAGGCAATGAGCAGTTCTTC
>NA|TRBJ1-4|TRBV6-5|TRBD1
CASPTSGTGLQKLFF
TGTGCCAGTCCTACTTCCGGGACAGGCCTTCAAAAACTGTTTTTT
>NA|TRBJ1-5|TRBV18|NA
CASSRVGGTNQPQHF
TGTGCCAGCTCCCGCGTGGGGGGTACCAATCAGCCCCAGCATTTT
>NA|TRBJ1-2|TRBV11-3|NA
CASSPFPLGEGYTF
TGTGCCAGCAGCCCTTTCCCACTCGGGGAGGGCTACACCTTC
>few|TRBJ2-2|TRBV19|NA
CASSIGSHRANTGELFF
TGTGCCAGTAGTATAGGTTCCCACAGGGCAAACACCGGGGAGCTGTTTTTT
>NA|TRBJ2-1|TRBV5-4|TRBD2
CASSPGASGSYNEQFF
TGTGCCAGCAGCCCTGGGGCTAGCGGGAGCTACAATGAGCAGTTCTTC
>NA|TRBJ2-5|TRBV6-1|NA
CASGTQETQYF
TGTGCCAGCGGGACCCAAGAGACCCAGTACTTC
>few|TRBJ2-7|TRBV18|TRBD1
CASSPRTTGIRTYEQYF
TGTGCCAGCTCACCTCGAACGACAGGGATACGAACCTACGAGCAGTACTTC
>few|TRBJ2-1|TRBV6-5|TRBD1
CASSSGTGRMFF
TGTGCCAGCAGTTCCGGGACAGGGCGAATGTTCTTC
>NA|TRBJ2-5|TRBV28|NA
CAFPGRGAWGETQYF
TGTGCCTTTCCCGGAAGGGGGGCTTGGGGGGAGACCCAGTACTTC
>few|TRBJ1-2|TRBV14|NA
CASSQDGGTSYGYTF
TGTGCCAGCAGCCAAGACGGGGGGACCTCCTATGGCTACACCTTC
>once|TRBJ1-4|TRBV4-1|NA
CASSQPYEKLFF
TGCGCCAGCAGCCAACCATATGAAAAACTGTTTTTT
>NA|TRBJ2-1|TRBV4-2|NA
CASSQDARAGYNEQFF
TGTGCCAGCAGCCAAGACGCCCGGGCGGGGTACAATGAGCAGTTCTTC
>few|TRBJ1-2|TRBV4-3|NA
CASSQAGGARYGYTF
TGCGCCAGCAGCCAAGCGGGGGGCGCACGGTATGGCTACACCTTC
>NA|TRBJ1-1|TRBV7-8|NA
CASSLGQLQDTEAFF
TGTGCCAGCAGCTTAGGACAGTTACAGGACACTGAAGCTTTCTTT
>once|TRBJ1-4|TRBV4-2|NA
CASSQAQGTNEKLFF
TGTGCCAGCAGCCAGGCCCAGGGAACTAATGAAAAACTGTTTTTT
>NA|TRBJ1-3|TRBV5-6|NA
CASSFTGSGNTIYF
TGTGCCAGCAGCTTCACAGGGTCTGGAAACACCATATATTTT
>NA|TRBJ2-3|TRBV4-2|NA
CASSRTTDEADTQYF
TGTGCCAGCAGCCGAACTACCGACGAGGCAGATACGCAGTATTTT
>NA|TRBJ2-3|TRBV7-9|NA
CASIEWGGTDTQYF
TGTGCCAGCATTGAGTGGGGGGGCACGGATACGCAGTATTTT
>NA|TRBJ2-7|TRBV7-2|TRBD2
CASSLGGSGSGEQYF
TGTGCCAGCAGCTTAGGGGGTAGCGGGAGCGGGGAGCAGTACTTC